The entry below describes one T cell receptor beta chain. What it binds is not known. This CDR3 spans 14 amino acids. Trimming took 2 bases from V and 5 from J, leaving 9 bases between them. The germline CDR1 and CDR2 sequences are SNHLY and FYNNEI. This sample stems from a study of OX40 agonist ivuxolimab in advanced cancers. About the research overall: Cancers in dose escalation were hepatocellular, melanoma, renal cell and head and neck. Partial response was recorded in three patients: one hepatocellular carcinoma and two cutaneous melanoma cases. Study-wide results and limits: Among expanded peripheral T cells, antigen specificity went undetermined.

The assay was immunoSEQ multiplex PCR, and TCRdb's table has in-frame clones only and misses some. This sample yields around 90,000 clones, of which around 87% are seen a single time; about 4.5% belongs to the top ten. Sampling of blood occurred at baseline, cycle 4 day 1, and cycle 7 day 1. The material sequenced was CD4+ or CD8+ T cells sorted from blood, taken in a trial of the OX40 agonist ivuxolimab. The sequence was collected from an adult with an advanced solid tumor such as melanoma, head and neck, liver or kidney cancer. The chain links TRBV2 to TRBJ2-2; no clear D. CDR3 sequence reads: CASSERATTGELFF. In DNA, the CDR3 is TGTGCCAGCAGTGAACGAGCTACAACCGGGGAGCTGTTTTTT.